Each of the 32 T cell receptor beta chains below was sequenced from the same sample in a study of blood T cells in healthy people across ages. Next came a second PCR, run for roughly 6 to 11 cycles, which used a sample-barcoded 5' primer along with a J-beta primer mix. TCRdb processed the 5' RACE reads anew with MiXCR; each CDR3 protein has one entry. Of 800,000 to 1,300,000 distinct CDR3 sequences listed, almost 25% are singletons. This same sample was also part of a study on T cells of mothers and their children.

The specimen sequenced was blood. These receptors originate from a girl aged 2-10 years in good health.

The chain couples TRBV13 to TRBJ1-1; D possibly corresponds to TRBD1 (6 bases). Germline CDR1 and CDR2: PRHDT and FYEKMQ (reference sequence). Trimming took off 4 bases at V and 14 bases at J, with 20 bases between the two ends. This CDR3 spans 13 amino acids. In DNA form, the CDR3 reads TGTGCCAGCAGCTCCCCTGGGGACATTATCCAATTCTTT. Protein sequence: CASSSPGDIIQFF.

On this clonotype: This clone may be a read error of a much larger clone one base away. This rearrangement joins TRBV28 to TRBJ2-6; 9 bases match TRBD2. The CDR3 has 19 amino acids. CDR1 is MDHEN and CDR2 is SYDVKM in the germline V gene. CDR3 in DNA: TGTGCCAGCAGGCATAGACTAGCGGAAAGAGGCTCTGGGGCCAACGCCCTGACTTTC. Residues: CASRHRLAERGSGANALTF.

The genes are TRBV9 and TRBJ2-1; 8 bases fit TRBD2. Germline CDR1 reads SGDLS; CDR2 reads YYNGEE. The CDR3 extends over 17 amino acids. The V segment lost 0 bases and the J segment 8 bases; nucleotides outside the gene matches: 13. The CDR3 coding sequence is TGTGCCAGCAGCGTAGGTCGGACTAGCAAAGGGCACGATGAGCAGTTCTTC. This translates into CASSVGRTSKGHDEQFF.

V usage is TRBV21-1 and J usage is TRBJ2-6. TRBV21-1 is noted as a pseudogene. This CDR3 contains 16 residues. The DNA of the CDR3 is TGTGCCAGCAGTAAAGTTGCGGGCTCTGGGGCCAACGTCCTGACTTTC. Protein sequence: CASSKVAGSGANVLTF.

The table lists this clonotype with a few counts. The rearrangement links TRBV7-9 to TRBJ2-7; D gene ambiguous. CDR1 is SEHNR and CDR2 is FQNEAQ in the germline V gene (reference sequence). This CDR3 is 12 amino acids long. Trimming removed 4 bases from V and 6 bases from J, with 10 bases in between. The CDR3 region is CASSSDTIEQYF. CDR3 bases: TGTGCCAGCAGCTCAGACACGATCGAGCAGTACTTC.

This clonotype was observed a few times. With a much larger clone just one base away, this may be a read error. V and J are TRBV6-6 and TRBJ1-1; no firm D call. Germline lookup yields CDR1 MNHNY and CDR2 SVGAGI (reference sequence). The V end lost 8 bases, the J end lost 9 bases, and 25 bases lay between the germline ends. The CDR3 has 15 amino acids. In DNA form, the CDR3 reads TGTGCCAGCTGGAACCAGGACGGACTCTTGAGTCAAGCTTTCTTT. Protein: CASWNQDGLLSQAFF.

This clonotype was counted between two and nine times. The chain has TRBV28 and TRBJ1-4; maybe TRBD1 (6 bases). Trimming shortened V by 5 bases and J by 0 bases, and 10 bases separated the two germline ends. The CDR3 has 15 amino acids. Germline loops: CDR1 MDHEN, CDR2 SYDVKM. Here the CDR3 DNA reads TGTGCCAGCAGTCCGGACAGAACAACTAATGAAAAACTGTTTTTT. It yields the protein CASSPDRTTNEKLFF.

This clonotype has only a few counts. V is TRBV6-5 and J is TRBJ2-5, with D uncertain. Trimming removed 3 bases from V and 5 bases from J, with 13 bases in between. Germline CDR1 is MNHEY and CDR2 is SVGAGI. This CDR3 contains 14 residues. This CDR3 reads CASSYEHGGETQYF. In DNA form, the CDR3 reads TGTGCCAGCAGTTATGAACACGGTGGGGAGACCCAGTACTTC.

This clonotype was recorded a few times. V and J are TRBV9 and TRBJ2-7, with D possibly being TRBD1 (7 bases). Trimming left V 3 bases short and J 4 bases short, with 17 bases between. The CDR3 runs to 15 residues. CDR1 is SGDLS, CDR2 YYNGEE, per germline. The CDR3 loop is CASSAGQEGRYEQYF. The CDR3 DNA reads TGTGCCAGCAGCGCAGGACAGGAGGGTAGATACGAGCAGTACTTC.

V usage is TRBV10-3 and J usage is TRBJ2-1, with a tentative D call TRBD2 (6 bases). The DNA end favors TRBJ2-5, so the J call may be wrong. Germline V CDR1 and CDR2: ENHRY, SYGVKD. The length of the CDR3 is 12 residues. The CDR3 reads CAITAGRQTQYF. The CDR3 coding sequence is TGTGCCATCACGGCCGGGAGACAGACCCAGTACTTC.

This clonotype was observed a handful of times. The CDR3 region is CASSQDPGPGDIQYF. CDR3 sequence (DNA): TGTGCCAGCAGCCAAGATCCTGGCCCAGGGGACATTCAGTACTTC. The chain has TRBV4-2 and TRBJ2-4; perhaps TRBD1 as D (6 bases). With 0 bases removed from V and 8 bases from J, the gap between germline ends came to 14 bases. Germline loops: CDR1 LGHNA, CDR2 YNFKEQ. The CDR3 has 15 residues.

The V and J genes are TRBV6-1 and TRBJ1-5; no reliable D call. The V gene's germline CDR1 is MNHNS and CDR2 SASEGT. CDR3 length equals 13 residues. V was trimmed by 7 bases and J by 3 bases, leaving 10 bases between them. The CDR3 sequence is CASNEGPNQPQHF. The CDR3 region has the DNA TGTGCCAGCAACGAGGGCCCCAATCAGCCCCAGCATTTT.

The V and J genes are TRBV3-1 and TRBJ2-7; tentative D call: TRBD2 (6 bases). Per the germline V gene, CDR1 is LGHDT and CDR2 is YNNKEL (reference sequence). This CDR3 comprises 17 residues. Trimming took 8 bases from V and 2 from J, leaving 25 bases between them. The chain's CDR3 is CASSPSSGRPLPYEQYF. For the CDR3, the DNA is TGTGCCAGCTCCCCAAGCAGTGGGAGGCCCCTCCCCTACGAGCAGTACTTC.

V usage is TRBV29-1 and J usage is TRBJ1-1; D uncertain. CDR3 length: 12 amino acids. Germline lookup yields CDR1 SQVTM and CDR2 ANQGSEA. V shed 2 bases and J shed 6 bases, with 10 bases lying between them. The CDR3, as DNA: TGCAGCGTTGAACCAAGTGAGGCTGAAGCTTTCTTT. It specifies CSVEPSEAEAFF.

The table lists this clonotype with a few counts. The genes are TRBV7-2 and TRBJ2-3; D gene unclear. Trimming removed 6 bases from V and 2 bases from J, with 18 bases in between. This CDR3 is built from 16 residues. From germline, CDR1 is SGHTA and CDR2 FQGNSA. CDR3 nucleotides: TGTGCCAGCAGTTATCCGGCTCCTCTTAACACAGATACGCAGTATTTT. Protein product: CASSYPAPLNTDTQYF.

The chain employs TRBV4-1 and TRBJ1-1, with D unclear. Per germline, CDR1 MGHRA and CDR2 YSYEKL. Trimming left V 3 bases short and J 1 base short, with 6 bases between. The CDR3 length is 13 residues. CDR3 in amino acids: CASSHIQNTEAFF. In nucleotides, the CDR3 is TGCGCCAGCAGCCATATACAGAACACTGAAGCTTTCTTT.

This clonotype has a handful of counts. The chain is built from TRBV29-1 and TRBJ2-7; 10 bases align to TRBD1. Trimming at V came to 0 bases and at J to 0 bases, leaving 8 bases not matched to a gene. The CDR3 totals 17 residues. Germline V gene sequence: CDR1 SQVTM, CDR2 ANQGSEA. The CDR3 spells CSVEDYVRDRGSYEQYF. DNA of the CDR3: TGCAGCGTTGAAGATTACGTCCGGGACAGGGGCTCCTACGAGCAGTACTTC.

V and J are TRBV7-9 and TRBJ2-5; possible D gene TRBD2, 5 bases. The DNA end favors TRBJ2-1, so the J call may be wrong. Germline V gene data show CDR1 as SEHNR and CDR2 as FQNEAQ (reference sequence). This CDR3 region has 16 residues. The DNA of the CDR3 is TGTGCCAGCAGCTTAGTGGGCGGGTCGAACTACAATGAGCAGTTCTTC. Translated, it gives CASSLVGGSNYNEQFF.

The chain links TRBV28 to TRBJ2-1; 10 nucleotides match TRBD2. The last part of the DNA fits TRBJ2-7 better; the J call may be wrong. The CDR3 is 15 amino acids. In germline, CDR1 is MDHEN, CDR2 SYDVKM. The CDR3 protein is CASSQDVGLASEQYF. The DNA for the CDR3 is TGTGCCAGCAGTCAAGACGTGGGACTAGCGAGCGAGCAGTACTTC.

Concerning this clonotype itself: Because it lacks the conserved phenylalanine or tryptophan at the end, this CDR3 is likely a read error. The gene calls are TRBV6-5 and TRBJ1-2, with D possibly being TRBD1 (5 bases). Germline loops: CDR1 MNHEY, CDR2 SVGAGI. This CDR3 contains 15 residues. Written as DNA, the CDR3 is TGTGCCAGCGGTTACTCACCGACAGACAACTATGGCTACACCCTC. It codes for CASGYSPTDNYGYTL.

This clonotype turned up a few times. The rearrangement links TRBV29-1 to TRBJ1-2; D might be TRBD1 (6 bases). With 1 base removed from V and 7 bases from J, the gap between germline ends came to 16 bases. The germline gives CDR1 SQVTM, CDR2 ANQGSEA. The CDR3 totals 14 residues. The CDR3 loop reads CSVEGPEQGPGYTF. CDR3 sequence (DNA): TGCAGCGTTGAAGGCCCTGAACAGGGACCTGGCTACACCTTC.

Remarks on this clonotype: The conserved phenylalanine or tryptophan normally closing the CDR3 is absent here, so this likely arose from a read error. The J gene is TRBJ1-2, the V gene TRBV7-3; D is perhaps TRBD1 (5 bases). Trimming shortened V by 5 bases and J by 8 bases, and 18 bases separated the two germline ends. Per germline, CDR1 SGHTA and CDR2 FQGTGA. The length of the CDR3 is 14 residues. CDR3 sequence reads: CASSPLGGFGGYTI. In DNA, the CDR3 is TGTGCCAGCAGCCCCCTTGGGGGATTTGGCGGCTACACCATC.

The chain has TRBV11-2 and TRBJ2-1; 7 bases agree with TRBD2. V was pared by 7 bases and J by 0 bases, with 6 bases of the junction left unmatched. Looked up from germline, CDR1 is SGHAT and CDR2 is FQNNGV. The CDR3 totals 15 residues. The CDR3 nucleotides read TGTGCCAGCAACCTAGCGGTGAGCTCCTACAATGAGCAGTTCTTC. It is translated as CASNLAVSSYNEQFF. The full variable domain, its missing parts supplied by reference TRBV11-2 and TRBJ2-1, is EAGVAQSPRYKIIEKRQSVAFWCNPISGHATLYWYQQILGQGPKLLIQFQNNGVVDDSQLPKDRFSAERLKGVDSTLKIQPAKLEDSAVYLCASNLAVSSYNEQFFGPGTRLTVL.

Note on this clonotype: Compared with germline, one end of the junction differs, possibly owing to a read error. This sequence joins TRBV6-5 and TRBJ2-2, with D possibly being TRBD2 (5 bases). Germline CDR1 MNHEY, CDR2 SVGAGI. The CDR3 covers 13 residues. For the CDR3, the DNA is TGTGCCAGCAGTTATCTGGGTGCCGGGGAGCTGCTTTTT. It codes for CASSYLGAGELLF.

The sample holds a few counts of this clonotype. The rearrangement uses TRBV29-1 and TRBJ2-3, with TRBD1 identical over 7 bases. CDR3 length: 15 residues. Germline CDR1 and CDR2: SQVTM and ANQGSEA. V lost 4 bases and J lost 3; bases outside the gene matches: 10. CDR3 bases: TGCAGCGTTGGAGGGCCAGAGGGGGCTACAGATACGCAGTATTTT. Its protein product is CSVGGPEGATDTQYF.

The chain employs TRBV4-2 and TRBJ2-5, with a weak D call TRBD2 (6 bases). Germline V gene sequence: CDR1 LGHNA, CDR2 YNFKEQ. The V and J ends lost 3 bases and 5 bases respectively, with 25 bases between them. CDR3 length: 18 amino acids. CDR3 loop: CASSQGLRTSPIGETQYF. The CDR3 region has the DNA TGTGCCAGCAGCCAGGGTCTTCGAACTAGCCCCATAGGGGAGACCCAGTACTTC.

This chain joins TRBV5-8 and TRBJ1-1; no clear D gene. Germline V lookup: CDR1 SGHTS, CDR2 YDEGEE. V was clipped by 2 bases and J by 0 bases, with 8 bases between them. The CDR3 sequence is 14 residues long. In DNA, the CDR3 is TGTGCCAGCAGCTTAAACTCAATGAACACTGAAGCTTTCTTT. Translation gives CASSLNSMNTEAFF.

V and J are TRBV7-2 and TRBJ2-5, with TRBD2 matching 8 bases. The DNA end lines up better with TRBJ2-7; the J call may be wrong. The germline CDR1 and CDR2 sequences are SGHTA and FQGNSA. The CDR3 contains 16 residues. The CDR3 bases are TGTGCCAGCAGCTTAGGCCCACTAGCGGACTACTACGAGCAGTACTTC. This sequence encodes CASSLGPLADYYEQYF.

CDR3: CASSTGDGSAEAFF. The CDR3 nucleotides read TGCGCCAGCAGCACGGGGGATGGGAGCGCTGAAGCTTTCTTT. This sequence joins TRBV5-1 and TRBJ1-1, with D maybe TRBD1 (5 bases). Germline CDR1 reads SGHRS; CDR2 reads YFSETQ. Trimming removed 4 bases from V and 6 bases from J, with 16 bases in between. There are 14 residues in the CDR3.

This clonotype was seen only a few times. The rearrangement joins TRBV11-2 to TRBJ2-5; possibly TRBD2 for D (5 bases). Between the trimmed V and J ends, which lost 4 bases and 4 bases, there was a span of 7 bases. Per the germline V gene, CDR1 is SGHAT and CDR2 is FQNNGV. This CDR3 spans 12 amino acids. As DNA, the CDR3 is TGTGCCAGCAGCTCAGAGGGAGAGACCCAGTACTTC. Translation: CASSSEGETQYF.

The V gene is TRBV5-1, the J gene TRBJ2-5; D uncertain. V dropped 4 bases and J dropped 2 bases, with 15 bases sitting between them. CDR1 is SGHRS, CDR2 YFSETQ, per germline. This CDR3 comprises 15 residues. The DNA of the CDR3 is TGCGCCAGCAGCGACACCTTGGACCCTCAAGAGACCCAGTACTTC. Residues: CASSDTLDPQETQYF.

J is TRBJ2-1 and V is TRBV24-1, with 10 bases matching TRBD1. The length of the CDR3 is 16 residues. Germline V gene sequence: CDR1 KGHDR, CDR2 SFDVKD. J gave up 5 bases and V 3 bases, and 6 bases lay outside the gene matches. The CDR3 reads CATSDVGQGQHNEQFF. The CDR3 region has the DNA TGTGCCACCAGTGATGTGGGACAGGGGCAACACAATGAGCAGTTCTTC.